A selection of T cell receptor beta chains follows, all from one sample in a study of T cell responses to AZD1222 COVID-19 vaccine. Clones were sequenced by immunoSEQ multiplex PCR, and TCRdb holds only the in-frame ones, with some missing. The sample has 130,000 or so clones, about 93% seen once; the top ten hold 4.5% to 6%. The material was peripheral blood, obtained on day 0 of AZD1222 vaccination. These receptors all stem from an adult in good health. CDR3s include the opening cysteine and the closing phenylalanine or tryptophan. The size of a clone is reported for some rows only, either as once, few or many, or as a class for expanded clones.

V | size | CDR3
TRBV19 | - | CASNLEGRGRNEQFF
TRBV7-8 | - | CASSPGGSGNTIYF
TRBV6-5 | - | CASSYRRTSSKQYF
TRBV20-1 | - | CSARENTEAFF
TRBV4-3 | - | CASSQERSHEKLFF
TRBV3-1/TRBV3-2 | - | CASSQDHLAVSYNEQFF
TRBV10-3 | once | CAIDAGGETEAFF
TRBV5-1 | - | CASRPGGTGNYNEQFF
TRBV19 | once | CASSIRGPPSYGYTF
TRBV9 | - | CASSVGATSVTYEQYF
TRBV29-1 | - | CSVAPDLTGELFF
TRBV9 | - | CASSVGHYTEAFF
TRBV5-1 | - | CASSTGLAGGETQYF
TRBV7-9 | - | CASSPTPDRGNYGYTF
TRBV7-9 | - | CASEGRLLATSGETQYF
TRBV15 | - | CATSSHRGEAFF
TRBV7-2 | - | CASSPKTSGRSREQFF
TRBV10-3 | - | CAISPTGTGGSISYNEQFF
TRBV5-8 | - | CASSAGLADPSYNEQFF